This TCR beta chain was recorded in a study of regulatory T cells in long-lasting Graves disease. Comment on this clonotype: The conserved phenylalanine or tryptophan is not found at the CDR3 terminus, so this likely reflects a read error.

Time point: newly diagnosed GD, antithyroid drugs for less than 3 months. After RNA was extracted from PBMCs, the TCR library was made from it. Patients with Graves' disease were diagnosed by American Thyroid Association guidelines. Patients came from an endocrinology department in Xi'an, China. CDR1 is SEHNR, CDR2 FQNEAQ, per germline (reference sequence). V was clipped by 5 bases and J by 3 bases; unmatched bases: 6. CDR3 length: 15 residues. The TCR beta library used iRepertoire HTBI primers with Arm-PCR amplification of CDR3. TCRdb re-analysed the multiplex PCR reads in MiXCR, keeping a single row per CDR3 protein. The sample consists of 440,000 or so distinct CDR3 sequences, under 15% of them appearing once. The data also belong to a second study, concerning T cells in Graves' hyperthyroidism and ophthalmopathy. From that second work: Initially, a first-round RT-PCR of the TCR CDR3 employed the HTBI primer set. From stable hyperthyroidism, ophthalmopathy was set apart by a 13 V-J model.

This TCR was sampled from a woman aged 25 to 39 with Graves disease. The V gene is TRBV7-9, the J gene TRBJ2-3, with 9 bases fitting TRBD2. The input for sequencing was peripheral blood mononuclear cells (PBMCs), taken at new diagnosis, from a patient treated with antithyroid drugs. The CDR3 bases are TGTGCCAGCAGCAAAGGGGGACTAGCAACAGATACGCAGTATTCT. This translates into CASSKGGLATDTQYS.